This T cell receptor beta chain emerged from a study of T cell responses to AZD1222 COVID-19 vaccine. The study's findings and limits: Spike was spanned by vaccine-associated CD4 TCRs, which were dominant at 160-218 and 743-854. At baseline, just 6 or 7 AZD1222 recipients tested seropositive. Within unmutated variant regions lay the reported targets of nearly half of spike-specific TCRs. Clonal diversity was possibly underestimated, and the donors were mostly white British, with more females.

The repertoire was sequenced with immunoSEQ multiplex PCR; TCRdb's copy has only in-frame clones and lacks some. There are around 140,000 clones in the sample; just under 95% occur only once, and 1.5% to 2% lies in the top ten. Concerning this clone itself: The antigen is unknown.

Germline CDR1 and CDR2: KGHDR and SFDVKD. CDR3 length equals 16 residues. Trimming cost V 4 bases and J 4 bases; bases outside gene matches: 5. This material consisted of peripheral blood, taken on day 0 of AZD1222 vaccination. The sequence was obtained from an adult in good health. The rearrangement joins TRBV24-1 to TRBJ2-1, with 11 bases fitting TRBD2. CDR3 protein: CATSERGTSGYNEQFF. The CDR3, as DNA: TGTGCCACCAGTGAAAGAGGGACTAGCGGATACAATGAGCAGTTCTTC.